This T cell receptor beta chain appears in the sequencing data of a study of tumor and adjacent non-tumor tissue in lung cancer. The CDR3 runs to 13 residues. The germline V gene has CDR1 LGHNA and CDR2 YSLEER. The template was RNA from unsorted bulk tissue. A modified ARM-PCR protocol with three rounds of nested PCR amplified TCRbeta. TCRdb reanalysed the multiplex PCR reads using MiXCR and keeps one entry per CDR3 protein. The repertoire holds just over 200,000 distinct CDR3 sequences, with 71% as singletons. Sequenced: lung tumor tissue. This chain joins TRBV4-3 and TRBJ2-7; D may be TRBD2 (6 bases). The clonotype originates from a man between 60 and 75 years old with non-small cell lung cancer. In DNA form, the CDR3 reads TGCGCTAGCGGCCGGGACCGATCCTACGAGCAGTACTTC. It encodes CASGRDRSYEQYF.